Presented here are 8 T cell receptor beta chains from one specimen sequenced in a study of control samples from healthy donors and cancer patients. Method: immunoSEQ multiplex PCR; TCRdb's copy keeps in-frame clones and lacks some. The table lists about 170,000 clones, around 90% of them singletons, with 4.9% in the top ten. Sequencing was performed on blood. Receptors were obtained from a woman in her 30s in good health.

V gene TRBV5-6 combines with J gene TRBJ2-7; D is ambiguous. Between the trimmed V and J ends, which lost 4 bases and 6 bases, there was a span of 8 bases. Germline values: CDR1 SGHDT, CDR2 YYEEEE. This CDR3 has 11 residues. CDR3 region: CASSESSEQYF. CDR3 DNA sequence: TGTGCCAGCAGCGAGAGTTCCGAGCAGTACTTC.

The CDR3 region has the DNA TGTGCCAGCGGACTAGGCGGCCGGGGCACAGATACGCAGTATTTT. Translating it yields CASGLGGRGTDTQYF. The chain recombines TRBV6-5 with TRBJ2-3; 7 nucleotides agree with TRBD2. Germline V gene lookup returns CDR1 MNHEY and CDR2 SVGAGI. The CDR3 consists of 15 residues. The junction had 9 bases not matched to a gene; V was cut back by 8 bases and J by 1 base.

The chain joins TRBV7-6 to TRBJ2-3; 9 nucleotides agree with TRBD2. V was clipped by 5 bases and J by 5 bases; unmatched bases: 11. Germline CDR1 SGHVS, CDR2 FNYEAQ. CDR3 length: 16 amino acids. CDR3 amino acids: CASSGKLAGGVDTQYF. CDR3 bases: TGTGCCAGCAGCGGCAAACTAGCGGGCGGGGTAGATACGCAGTATTTT.

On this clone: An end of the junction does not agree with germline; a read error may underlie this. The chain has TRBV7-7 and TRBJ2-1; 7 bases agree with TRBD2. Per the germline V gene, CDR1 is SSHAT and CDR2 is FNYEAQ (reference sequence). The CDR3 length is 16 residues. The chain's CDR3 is CASSLAVGGTVNEQFF. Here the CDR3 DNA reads TGTGCTAGCAGCTTAGCAGTGGGGGGGACGGTCAATGAGCAGTTCTTC.

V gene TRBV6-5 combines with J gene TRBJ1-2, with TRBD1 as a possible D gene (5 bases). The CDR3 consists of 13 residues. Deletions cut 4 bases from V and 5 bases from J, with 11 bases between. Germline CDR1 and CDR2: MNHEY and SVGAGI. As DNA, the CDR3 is TGTGCCAGCAGTTCAGGGCCAGGGTATGGCTACACCTTC. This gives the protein CASSSGPGYGYTF.

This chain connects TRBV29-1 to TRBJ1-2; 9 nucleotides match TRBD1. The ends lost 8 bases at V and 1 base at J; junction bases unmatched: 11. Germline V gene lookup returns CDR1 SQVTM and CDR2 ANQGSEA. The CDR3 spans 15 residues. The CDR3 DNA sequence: TGCAGCATTCCGACAGGGGGAGGAGGTAACTATGGCTACACCTTC. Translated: CSIPTGGGGNYGYTF.

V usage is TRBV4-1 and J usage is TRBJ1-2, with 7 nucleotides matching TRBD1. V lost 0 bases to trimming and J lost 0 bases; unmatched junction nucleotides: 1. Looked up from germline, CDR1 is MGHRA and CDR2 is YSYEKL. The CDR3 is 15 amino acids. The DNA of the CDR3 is TGCGCCAGCAGCCAAGAAGGGGGCCCTAACTATGGCTACACCTTC. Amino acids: CASSQEGGPNYGYTF.

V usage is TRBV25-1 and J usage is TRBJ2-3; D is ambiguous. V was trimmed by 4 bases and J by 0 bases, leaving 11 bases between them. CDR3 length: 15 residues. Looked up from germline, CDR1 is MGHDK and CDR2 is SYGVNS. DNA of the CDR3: TGTGCCAGCAGTGGGGCGAAGTCTAGCACAGATACGCAGTATTTT. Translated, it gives CASSGAKSSTDTQYF.